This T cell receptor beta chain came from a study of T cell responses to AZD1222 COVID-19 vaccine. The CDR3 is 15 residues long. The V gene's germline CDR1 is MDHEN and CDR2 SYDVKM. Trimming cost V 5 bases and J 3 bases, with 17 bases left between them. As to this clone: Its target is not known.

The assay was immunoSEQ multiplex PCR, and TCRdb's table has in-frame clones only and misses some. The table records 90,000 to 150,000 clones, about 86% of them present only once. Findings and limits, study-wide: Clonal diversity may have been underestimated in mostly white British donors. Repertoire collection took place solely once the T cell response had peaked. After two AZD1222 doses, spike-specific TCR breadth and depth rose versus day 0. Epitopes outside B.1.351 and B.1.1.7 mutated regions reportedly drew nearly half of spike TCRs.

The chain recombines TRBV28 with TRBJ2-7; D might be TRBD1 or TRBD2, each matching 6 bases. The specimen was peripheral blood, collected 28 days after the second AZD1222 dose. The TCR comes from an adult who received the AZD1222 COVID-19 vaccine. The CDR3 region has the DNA TGTGCCAGCAGTCTGGGGGGCGGTTACTTCTACGAGCAGTACTTC. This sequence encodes CASSLGGGYFYEQYF.